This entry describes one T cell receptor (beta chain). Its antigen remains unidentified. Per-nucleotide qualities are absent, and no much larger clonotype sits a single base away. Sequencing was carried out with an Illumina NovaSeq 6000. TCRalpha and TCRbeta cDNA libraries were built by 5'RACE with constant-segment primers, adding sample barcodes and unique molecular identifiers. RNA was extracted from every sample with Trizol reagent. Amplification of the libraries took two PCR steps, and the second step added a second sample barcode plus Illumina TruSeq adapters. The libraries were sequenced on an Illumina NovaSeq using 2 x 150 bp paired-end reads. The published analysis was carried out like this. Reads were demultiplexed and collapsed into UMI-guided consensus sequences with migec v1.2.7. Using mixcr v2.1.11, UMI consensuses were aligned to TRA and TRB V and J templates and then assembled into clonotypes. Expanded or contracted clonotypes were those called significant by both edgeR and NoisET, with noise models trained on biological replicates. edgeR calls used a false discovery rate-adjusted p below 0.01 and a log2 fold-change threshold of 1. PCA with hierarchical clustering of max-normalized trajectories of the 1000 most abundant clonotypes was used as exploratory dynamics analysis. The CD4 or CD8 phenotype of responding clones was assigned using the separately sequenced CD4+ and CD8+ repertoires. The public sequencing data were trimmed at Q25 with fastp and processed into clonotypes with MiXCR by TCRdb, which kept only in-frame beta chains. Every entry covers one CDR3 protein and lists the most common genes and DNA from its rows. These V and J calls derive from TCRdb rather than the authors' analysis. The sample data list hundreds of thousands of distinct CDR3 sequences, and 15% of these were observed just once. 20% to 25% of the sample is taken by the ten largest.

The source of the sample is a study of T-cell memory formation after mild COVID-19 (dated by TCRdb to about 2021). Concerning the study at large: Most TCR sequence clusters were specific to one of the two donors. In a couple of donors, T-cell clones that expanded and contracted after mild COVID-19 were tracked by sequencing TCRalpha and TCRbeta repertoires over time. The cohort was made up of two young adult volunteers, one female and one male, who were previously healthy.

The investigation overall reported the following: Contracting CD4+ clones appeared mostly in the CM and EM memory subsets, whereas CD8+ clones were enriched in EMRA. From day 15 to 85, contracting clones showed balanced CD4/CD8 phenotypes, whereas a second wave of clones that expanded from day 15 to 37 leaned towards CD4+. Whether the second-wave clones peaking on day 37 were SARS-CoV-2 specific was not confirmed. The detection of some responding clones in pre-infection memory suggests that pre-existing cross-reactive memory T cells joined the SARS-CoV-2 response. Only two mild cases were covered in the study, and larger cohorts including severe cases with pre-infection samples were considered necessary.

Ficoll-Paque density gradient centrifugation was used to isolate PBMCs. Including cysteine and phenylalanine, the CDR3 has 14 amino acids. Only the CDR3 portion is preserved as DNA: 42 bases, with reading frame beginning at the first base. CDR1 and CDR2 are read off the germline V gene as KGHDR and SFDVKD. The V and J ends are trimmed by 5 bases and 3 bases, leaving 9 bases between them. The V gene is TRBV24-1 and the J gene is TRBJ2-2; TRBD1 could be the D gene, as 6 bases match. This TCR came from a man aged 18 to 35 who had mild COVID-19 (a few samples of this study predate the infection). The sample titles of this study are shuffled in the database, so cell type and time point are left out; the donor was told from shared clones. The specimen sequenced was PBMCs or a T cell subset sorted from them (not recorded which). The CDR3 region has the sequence CATSGGHYTGELFF. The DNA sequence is TGTGCCACCAGTGGGGGGCACTACACCGGGGAGCTGTTTTTT.